This T cell receptor beta chain emerged from a study of blood T cell repertoires in COVID-19. On the study more broadly: Samples taken during acute and convalescent COVID-19 were collected in the United States, Italy and Spain. T cells, B-cell-depleted T cells, or PBMCs supplied cDNA or gDNA.

CDR3 size: 14 residues. V was shortened by 7 bases and J by 8 bases, with 18 bases between the two germline ends. Germline V CDR1 and CDR2: SGDLS, YYNGEE. Under the authors' procedure: Estimation of nucleated cell counts relied on the amplification of reference gene primers. Measured with immunoSEQ multiplex PCR; TCRdb has only the in-frame clones, and not every one. V, J and clone size are taken as reported in that table, and D and trimming were inferred from the DNA itself. The sample yields around 160,000 clones, 88% seen once. The source is a human donor in a cohort sampled during active COVID-19. The sample consisted of peripheral blood. J is TRBJ1-4 and V is TRBV9; D might be TRBD1 (6 bases). The CDR3 nucleotides are TGTGCCAGCGGCACAGGGAACAACGGAGAAAAACTGTTTTTT. This codes for CASGTGNNGEKLFF.